The 19 T cell receptor beta chains listed next were all sequenced from one sample in a study of T cells after yellow fever vaccination. In TCRdb, the 5' RACE reads were re-called with MiXCR into one record per CDR3 protein. The sample records approximately 450,000 distinct CDR3 sequences, under 20% being singletons. The sequenced sample was PBMCs, obtained before the yellow fever booster vaccination. The origin of the receptors is a man aged 18 to 29 who received the YFV17D yellow fever vaccine.

This clonotype was detected only a few times. Here the CDR3 DNA reads TGTGCCATCAGTGTGGGACTAGCTGGGAACAATGAGCAGTTCTTC. It specifies CAISVGLAGNNEQFF. The chain joins TRBV10-3 to TRBJ2-1; TRBD2 aligns across 9 bases. Unmatched junction bases numbered 6, after V lost 4 bases and J lost 5 bases. The germline gives CDR1 ENHRY, CDR2 SYGVKD. The CDR3 sequence is 15 residues long.

The chain is built from TRBV4-3 and TRBJ2-3; 10 bases line up with TRBD2. V lost 4 bases and J lost 9; bases outside the gene matches: 10. Germline V gene sequence: CDR1 LGHNA, CDR2 YSLEER. The CDR3 covers 15 residues. In DNA, the CDR3 is TGCGCCAGCAGCCCTTCCTCGAGCGGGGGGGGCACGCAGTATTTT. Translated: CASSPSSSGGGTQYF.

The chain carries TRBV12-3 or TRBV12-4 and TRBJ1-1; D gene unclear. V was trimmed by 7 bases and J by 7 bases, leaving 19 bases between them. This CDR3 contains 14 residues. CDR3: CASTSGGVGFEAFF. The CDR3 bases are TGTGCCAGCACCTCCGGCGGGGTCGGTTTTGAAGCTTTCTTT.

This clonotype was detected only a few times. The rearrangement links TRBV4-3 to TRBJ2-7; 8 bases line up with TRBD2. The germline V gene has CDR1 LGHNA and CDR2 YSLEER. The CDR3 is 16 residues long. The trim removed 4 bases at V and 0 bases at J, leaving 8 bases unmatched. The CDR3 bases are TGCGCCAGCAGCCGAACGGGGGGGGCAAGCTCCTACGAGCAGTACTTC. The encoded protein is CASSRTGGASSYEQYF.

This clonotype was observed at least ten times. V is TRBV7-3 and J is TRBJ2-3; D may match TRBD1 or TRBD2 (6 bases each). The germline V and J ends were trimmed by 3 bases and 2 bases, with 12 bases remaining between them. Germline CDR1 and CDR2: SGHTA and FQGTGA. The CDR3 covers 15 residues. The CDR3 loop is CASSLIGGLTDTQYF. In DNA, the CDR3 is TGTGCCAGCAGCTTGATCGGGGGCCTCACAGATACGCAGTATTTT. The whole variable domain, filled in from reference TRBV7-3 and TRBJ2-3, reads GAGVSQTPSNKVTEKGKYVELRCDPISGHTALYWYRQSLGQGPEFLIYFQGTGAADDSGLPNDRFFAVRPEGSVSTLKIQRTERGDSAVYLCASSLIGGLTDTQYFGPGTRLTVL.

This rearrangement joins TRBV11-1 to TRBJ2-3; 9 nucleotides line up with TRBD2. CDR3 size: 15 residues. Germline V gene data show CDR1 as SGHAT and CDR2 as FQDESV (reference sequence). V shed 5 bases, J shed 4 bases, and the junction held 7 bases outside the gene matches. This chain's CDR3 is CASSISGGGADTQYF. In nucleotides, the CDR3 is TGTGCCAGCAGCATTAGCGGGGGAGGGGCAGATACGCAGTATTTT.

The table lists this clonotype with a few counts. V gene TRBV12-3 or TRBV12-4 combines with J gene TRBJ2-2; D perhaps matches TRBD1 (5 bases). The CDR3 sequence is 14 residues long. With 6 bases removed from V and 0 bases from J, the gap between germline ends came to 8 bases. The CDR3 DNA follows: TGTGCCAGCAGGGGCAGGGCGAACACCGGGGAGCTGTTTTTT. As protein: CASRGRANTGELFF.

A few counts support this clonotype. This rearrangement joins TRBV4-1 to TRBJ1-1; no clear D gene. The ends were cut back, 3 bases at V and 5 bases at J, with 19 bases in the middle. CDR3 length: 16 residues. The germline gives CDR1 MGHRA, CDR2 YSYEKL. Here the CDR3 DNA reads TGCGCCAGCAGCCACGCTTCCAGCGGCGCGGCAACTGAAGCTTTCTTT. Translating gives CASSHASSGAATEAFF.

V gene TRBV5-1 combines with J gene TRBJ1-2, with D unclear. The CDR3 runs 15 residues. From germline, CDR1 is SGHRS and CDR2 YFSETQ. V was cut by 0 bases and J by 8 bases, with 17 bases left in between. Here the CDR3 reads CASSLGVRPGVGYTF. CDR3 coding DNA: TGCGCCAGCAGCTTGGGGGTCAGGCCCGGAGTGGGCTACACCTTC.

This chain joins TRBV5-1 and TRBJ2-5; 8 nucleotides match TRBD2. This CDR3 contains 16 residues. Germline CDR1 reads SGHRS; CDR2 reads YFSETQ. V was pared by 6 bases and J by 2 bases, with 12 bases of the junction left unmatched. This CDR3 is CASTLQTSGQQETQYF. CDR3 sequence (DNA): TGCGCCAGCACTCTTCAAACTAGCGGACAACAAGAGACCCAGTACTTC. Complete variable domain (other parts from reference TRBV5-1 and TRBJ2-5): KAGVTQTPRYLIKTRGQQVTLSCSPISGHRSVSWYQQTPGQGLQFLFEYFSETQRNKGNFPGRFSGRQFSNSRSEMNVSTLELGDSALYLCASTLQTSGQQETQYFGPGTRLLVL.

Many counts were recorded for this clonotype. The chain recombines TRBV5-1 with TRBJ2-1; 9 bases line up with TRBD1. This CDR3 spans 15 amino acids. Germline lookup yields CDR1 SGHRS and CDR2 YFSETQ. Losses at the gene ends were 2 bases for V and 5 bases for J; bases not matched to a gene: 5. For the CDR3, the DNA is TGCGCCAGCAGCTTTTCCGGGACAGGGAACAATGAGCAGTTCTTC. This translates into CASSFSGTGNNEQFF.

In this sample, this clonotype turned up a few times. V and J are TRBV24-1 and TRBJ2-3, with TRBD1 matching over 9 bases. Germline V gene sequence: CDR1 KGHDR, CDR2 SFDVKD. The CDR3 consists of 13 residues. The V and J ends lost 3 bases and 11 bases, in that order; junction bases with no gene match: 5. The CDR3 region has the DNA TGTGCCACCAGTGATCCGGGACAGGGACGGCAGTATTTT. It specifies CATSDPGQGRQYF.

This clonotype appeared a single time. V is TRBV11-1 and J is TRBJ2-4; maybe TRBD1 (5 bases). V lost 0 bases and J lost 6, with 9 bases in between. Germline V gene data show CDR1 as SGHAT and CDR2 as FQDESV (reference sequence). This CDR3 region has 14 residues. CDR3 loop: CASSLAAGRNIQYF. The CDR3 region has the DNA TGTGCCAGCAGCTTAGCAGCAGGGCGAAACATTCAGTACTTC.

The rearrangement joins TRBV24-1 to TRBJ2-1; 7 nucleotides align to TRBD1. The germline V gene encodes CDR1 KGHDR and CDR2 SFDVKD. The CDR3 is 14 residues long. V was pared by 6 bases and J by 2 bases, with 3 bases of the junction left unmatched. This chain's CDR3 is CATSKGAAYNEQFF. CDR3 DNA: TGTGCCACCAGTAAGGGGGCGGCCTACAATGAGCAGTTCTTC.

This clonotype was detected a few times. The chain uses TRBV7-2 and TRBJ2-4; 7 bases agree with TRBD2. V lost 6 bases and J lost 12; bases outside the gene matches: 8. The CDR3 has 12 residues. Germline CDR1 is SGHTA and CDR2 is FQGNSA. In DNA, the CDR3 is TGTGCCAGCAGGGGCGGGGGTACAAATCAGTACTTC. Encoded protein: CASRGGGTNQYF.

The chain carries TRBV11-2 and TRBJ2-3, with a possible D match to TRBD1 (5 bases). The CDR3 contains 17 residues. Trimming shortened V by 2 bases and J by 2 bases, and 17 bases separated the two germline ends. Germline V lookup: CDR1 SGHAT, CDR2 FQNNGV. DNA for the CDR3: TGTGCCAGCAGCTTATTTGGGGCAGACTCCCCCACAGATACGCAGTATTTT. This translates into CASSLFGADSPTDTQYF.

This clonotype was seen a handful of times. This chain links TRBV28 with TRBJ2-3; TRBD2 aligns across 12 bases. CDR1 is MDHEN and CDR2 is SYDVKM in the germline V gene. CDR3 length: 19 residues. Trimming at V came to 4 bases and at J to 3 bases, leaving 14 bases not matched to a gene. The CDR3 sequence: CASSSRPGLAGIETDTQYF. The CDR3 DNA is TGTGCCAGCAGTTCTCGCCCTGGACTAGCGGGGATTGAGACAGATACGCAGTATTTT.

This clonotype was picked up many times. This chain links TRBV5-1 with TRBJ1-5, with unresolved D. Trimming pared 0 bases from V and 4 bases from J, leaving 11 bases between. The CDR3 has 15 amino acids. The germline gives CDR1 SGHRS, CDR2 YFSETQ. The CDR3 DNA reads TGCGCCAGCAGCTTGGACCCAGGCGGTAATCAGCCCCAGCATTTT. Amino acid sequence: CASSLDPGGNQPQHF.

The chain joins TRBV7-9 to TRBJ1-1, with D tentatively TRBD1 (5 bases). V lost 5 bases and J lost 2, with 15 bases in between. In germline, CDR1 is SEHNR, CDR2 FQNEAQ (reference sequence). This CDR3 has 15 amino acids. Here the CDR3 reads CASSHLLGPNTEAFF. The CDR3, as DNA: TGTGCCAGCAGCCACCTGTTGGGGCCTAACACTGAAGCTTTCTTT. Looking up the rest from reference TRBV7-9 and TRBJ1-1 gives the full variable domain: DTGVSQNPRHKITKRGQNVTFRCDPISEHNRLYWYRQTLGQGPEFLTYFQNEAQLEKSRLLSDRFSAERPKGSFSTLEIQRTEQGDSAMYLCASSHLLGPNTEAFFGQGTRLTVV.